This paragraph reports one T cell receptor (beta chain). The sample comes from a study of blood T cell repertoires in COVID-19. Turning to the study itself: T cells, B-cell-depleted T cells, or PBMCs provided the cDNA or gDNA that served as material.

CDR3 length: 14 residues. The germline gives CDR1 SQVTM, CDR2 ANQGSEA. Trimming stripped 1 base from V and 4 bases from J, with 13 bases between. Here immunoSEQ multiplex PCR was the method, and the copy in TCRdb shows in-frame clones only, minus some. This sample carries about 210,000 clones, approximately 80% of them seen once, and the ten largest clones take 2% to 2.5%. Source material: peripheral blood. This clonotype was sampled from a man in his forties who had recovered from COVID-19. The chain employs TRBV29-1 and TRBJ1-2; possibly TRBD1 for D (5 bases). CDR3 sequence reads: CSVEGGKRAYGYTF. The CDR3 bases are TGCAGCGTTGAAGGGGGCAAAAGGGCCTATGGCTACACCTTC.